This T cell receptor (beta chain) was sequenced for a study of shared T cell receptors in the human thymus. Germline V gene sequence: CDR1 MNHNS, CDR2 SASEGT. Between the trimmed V and J ends, which lost 0 bases and 4 bases, there was a span of 10 bases. The CDR3 covers 15 residues. The repertoire was sequenced with immunoSEQ multiplex PCR; TCRdb's copy has only in-frame clones and lacks some. The sample holds hundreds of thousands of clones, more than 75% seen once. This sample also appeared in a second study, on human thymus T cells. That work adds: Thymic as well as blood repertoires seemed to favor certain V and J genes unevenly.

The chain has TRBV6-1 and TRBJ2-1; D may be TRBD2 (6 bases). This clonotype was sampled from a boy under three years old with a congenital heart defect. Sample: thymocytes. The CDR3 spells CASSEARRAYNEQFF. The CDR3 bases are TGTGCCAGCAGTGAAGCGCGGAGGGCGTACAATGAGCAGTTCTTC.